This entry lists 26 T cell receptor beta chains sequenced from one sample in a study of blood T cells in healthy people across ages. A second PCR, run for about 6 to 12 cycles, used a sample-barcoded 5' primer plus a J-beta primer mix. TCRdb itself ran the 5' RACE reads through MiXCR, one entry per CDR3 protein. The repertoire holds around 990,000 distinct CDR3 sequences, with around 25% as singletons. The same data also went into a second study, on T cells of mothers and their children.

The sequencing input was blood. Every receptor here comes from a girl aged 2 to 9 in good health.

This clonotype was seen only a few times. The chain uses TRBV29-1 and TRBJ2-7; D is uncertain. Looked up from germline, CDR1 is SQVTM and CDR2 is ANQGSEA. The CDR3 runs 13 residues. V was clipped by 4 bases and J by 2 bases, with 12 bases between them. In DNA form, the CDR3 reads TGCAGCGTTGCTCCACCACCAACCTACGAGCAGTACTTC. Translation: CSVAPPPTYEQYF.

The CDR3 nucleotides read TGCAGTGCTAGGGCAATTGGACAGGGACTAACCGGGGAGCTGTTTTTT. This codes for CSARAIGQGLTGELFF. This chain joins TRBV20-1 and TRBJ2-2; possibly TRBD1 for D (8 bases). Trimming removed 3 bases from V and 5 bases from J, with 19 bases in between. CDR3 length: 16 residues. Looked up from germline, CDR1 is DFQATT and CDR2 is SNEGSKA (reference sequence).

V and J are TRBV5-5 and TRBJ2-5; 12 bases map to TRBD1. The V segment lost 3 bases and the J segment 4 bases; nucleotides outside the gene matches: 7. CDR3 length equals 16 residues. Germline V gene sequence: CDR1 SGHKS, CDR2 YYEKEE (reference sequence). The CDR3 spells CASSYRDRGLGETQYF. In DNA, the CDR3 is TGTGCCAGCAGCTACCGGGACAGGGGGCTCGGAGAGACCCAGTACTTC.

The CDR3 spells CASSDRGDAFF. The CDR3 bases are TGTGCCAGTAGTGACCGAGGGGATGCTTTCTTT. The chain recombines TRBV19 with TRBJ1-1, with D perhaps matching TRBD1 (5 bases). The CDR3 loop spans 11 amino acids. The V gene lost 5 bases and the J gene lost 11 bases, with 12 bases spanning the gap. Germline lookup yields CDR1 LNHDA and CDR2 SQIVND (reference sequence).

This clonotype was seen more than once but under ten times. This chain connects TRBV28 to TRBJ2-4, with D possibly matching TRBD1 (6 bases). Per germline, CDR1 MDHEN and CDR2 SYDVKM. The CDR3 has 17 amino acids. Between the trimmed V and J ends, which lost 4 bases and 0 bases, there was a span of 16 bases. CDR3 residues: CASSSIGQSIAKNIQYF. The DNA for the CDR3 is TGTGCCAGCAGTTCTATCGGACAGTCAATAGCCAAAAACATTCAGTACTTC.

This chain uses TRBV19 with TRBJ1-1; D unclear. The ends were cut back, 0 bases at V and 4 bases at J, with 12 bases in the middle. Germline lookup yields CDR1 LNHDA and CDR2 SQIVND (reference sequence). The CDR3 has 15 residues. The CDR3: CASSIDHSEFTEAFF. The CDR3 DNA reads as TGTGCCAGTAGTATAGATCACTCAGAATTCACTGAAGCTTTCTTT.

This clonotype was seen a handful of times. This sequence joins TRBV9 and TRBJ1-2; D gene uncertain. CDR1 is SGDLS, CDR2 YYNGEE, per germline. Trimming removed 4 bases from V and 0 bases from J, with 16 bases in between. This CDR3 spans 16 amino acids. The CDR3 DNA follows: TGTGCCAGCAGCTCCGCCCCTGTCCCGGCTAACTATGGCTACACCTTC. It specifies CASSSAPVPANYGYTF.

In this sample, this clonotype turned up a few times. The rearrangement uses TRBV18 and TRBJ1-2; TRBD1 aligns across 8 bases. Germline-derived CDR1 and CDR2 are KGHSH and LQKENI. V gave up 3 bases and J gave up 8 bases; unmatched junction bases: 5. The CDR3 is made up of 13 amino acids. CDR3 DNA: TGTGCCAGCTCACCCAAGGACAGGGACGGCTACACCTTC. Amino acids: CASSPKDRDGYTF.

CDR3 DNA: TGTGCCAGCAGCTTAACAGGGTTGAGGAATGAGCAGTTCTTC. This encodes CASSLTGLRNEQFF. The chain is built from TRBV7-8 and TRBJ2-1; perhaps TRBD1 as D (6 bases). Germline assignment: CDR1 SGHVS and CDR2 FQNEAQ. V lost 2 bases to trimming and J lost 7 bases, with 12 bases between them. The CDR3 is made up of 14 amino acids. Using reference TRBV7-8 and TRBJ2-1 for the parts outside the CDR3, the full variable domain is GAGVSQSPRYKVAKRGQDVALRCDPISGHVSLFWYQQALGQGPEFLTYFQNEAQLDKSGLPSDRFFAERPEGSVSTLKIQRTQQEDSAVYLCASSLTGLRNEQFFGPGTRLTVL.

V gene TRBV7-9 combines with J gene TRBJ2-5; 7 bases map to TRBD2. The CDR3 contains 13 residues. Per germline, CDR1 SEHNR and CDR2 FQNEAQ (reference sequence). V was clipped by 8 bases and J by 0 bases; unmatched bases: 3. The CDR3 DNA reads TGTGCCAGCCTCCGGGGGGACCAAGAGACCCAGTACTTC. Translation: CASLRGDQETQYF.

The V call is TRBV6-2 or TRBV6-3, the J call TRBJ1-2, with 10 bases lining up with TRBD1. Germline assignment: CDR1 MNHEY and CDR2 SVGEGT. V lost 5 bases, J lost 11 bases, and 11 bases stayed unmatched. The CDR3 consists of 14 residues. The CDR3 bases are TGTGCCAGCAGTCCTATCGAGGACAGGGGGGGTTACACCTTC. The encoded protein is CASSPIEDRGGYTF.

This clonotype was recorded a few times. The chain couples TRBV29-1 to TRBJ2-7, with TRBD2 identical over 8 bases. The length of the CDR3 is 12 residues. Germline lookup yields CDR1 SQVTM and CDR2 ANQGSEA. V lost 5 bases, J lost 3 bases, and 3 bases stayed unmatched. In DNA, the CDR3 is TGCAGCGTTAAGAGCGGGAGCTACGAGCAGTACTTC. Translation gives CSVKSGSYEQYF.

V and J are TRBV28 and TRBJ2-1, with TRBD2 matching 11 bases. With V trimmed by 5 bases and J by 9 bases, 9 bases remained unmatched. Germline V gene sequence: CDR1 MDHEN, CDR2 SYDVKM. This CDR3 has 15 residues. CDR3 amino acids: CASSGLAGGPVEQFF. Written as DNA, the CDR3 is TGTGCCAGCAGTGGCTTAGCGGGAGGGCCGGTTGAGCAGTTCTTC.

Notes on this clonotype: The CDR3 carries no conserved terminal phenylalanine or tryptophan, so it likely arises from a read error. The V gene is TRBV20-1, the J gene TRBJ1-1, with D possibly being TRBD1 (5 bases). The length of the CDR3 is 16 residues. The germline V gene encodes CDR1 DFQATT and CDR2 SNEGSKA (reference sequence). Trimming cost V 5 bases and J 3 bases, with 22 bases left between them. The CDR3 nucleotides read TGCAGTGCTCCAGGGATTTTGACGGGGTCGTACACTGAAGCTTTCCTT. This encodes CSAPGILTGSYTEAFL.

The CDR3: CASSEGRGQGYEQYF. CDR3 DNA sequence: TGTGCCAGCAGTGAAGGCCGGGGACAGGGCTACGAGCAGTACTTC. V is TRBV6-1 and J is TRBJ2-7; 9 nucleotides align to TRBD1. The CDR3 loop spans 15 amino acids. Germline assignment: CDR1 MNHNS and CDR2 SASEGT. V shed 1 base, J shed 3 bases, and the junction held 4 bases outside the gene matches.

This clonotype was detected only a few times. The chain recombines TRBV6-2 or TRBV6-3 with TRBJ2-6, with D possibly being TRBD1 (6 bases). Germline assignment: CDR1 MNHEY and CDR2 SVGEGT. The germline V and J ends were trimmed by 11 bases and 2 bases, with 10 bases remaining between them. The CDR3 is 13 amino acids. CDR3 loop: CACQGTGANVLTF. In DNA, the CDR3 is TGTGCCTGCCAGGGGACTGGGGCCAACGTCCTGACTTTC.

V and J are TRBV29-1 and TRBJ2-5; D unclear. Between the trimmed V and J ends, which lost 4 bases and 2 bases, there was a span of 11 bases. CDR1 and CDR2 from the germline V gene are SQVTM and ANQGSEA. This CDR3 has 13 residues. The DNA for the CDR3 is TGCAGCGTTGGGGCCGTCCCACAAGAGACCCAGTACTTC. Translated: CSVGAVPQETQYF.

This sequence joins TRBV6-5 and TRBJ2-7; 9 nucleotides align to TRBD1. Germline CDR1 reads MNHEY; CDR2 reads SVGAGI. The CDR3 length is 14 residues. V was pared by 7 bases and J by 2 bases, with 6 bases of the junction left unmatched. The CDR3 sequence is CASTPGQGTYEQYF. The DNA for the CDR3 is TGTGCCAGCACTCCGGGACAGGGAACCTACGAGCAGTACTTC.

The V gene is TRBV4-3, the J gene TRBJ1-2; tentatively, D is TRBD1 (5 bases). CDR3 size: 16 residues. Germline V gene lookup returns CDR1 LGHNA and CDR2 YSLEER. V lost 1 base and J lost 5, with 17 bases in between. This CDR3 is CASSQAIMGTSYGYTF. The CDR3 DNA reads as TGCGCCAGCAGCCAAGCTATTATGGGGACGTCATATGGCTACACCTTC.

The V gene is TRBV24-1, the J gene TRBJ2-3; D may be TRBD1 (6 bases). CDR1 and CDR2 (germline): KGHDR, SFDVKD. This CDR3 has 15 amino acids. Trimming removed 3 bases from V and 1 base from J, with 10 bases in between. CDR3 loop: CATSDPGVRTDTQYF. DNA for the CDR3: TGTGCCACCAGTGATCCAGGGGTTCGCACAGATACGCAGTATTTT.

The J gene is TRBJ2-3, the V gene TRBV10-3, with D uncertain. V lost 4 bases and J lost 6, with 11 bases in between. The CDR3 has 13 amino acids. CDR1 and CDR2 (germline): ENHRY, SYGVKD. For the CDR3, the DNA is TGTGCCATCAGTGGCCTGGCTCCGGATACGCAGTATTTT. Amino acid sequence: CAISGLAPDTQYF.

In this sample, this clonotype turned up a few times. This rearrangement joins TRBV12-3 or TRBV12-4 to TRBJ1-5; 7 bases are shared with TRBD1. Trimming at V came to 4 bases and at J to 6 bases, leaving 12 bases not matched to a gene. This CDR3 is built from 16 residues. This CDR3 reads CASSSQGGGQGQPQHF. CDR3 DNA: TGTGCCAGCAGTTCCCAAGGAGGGGGCCAAGGTCAGCCCCAGCATTTT.

The CDR3 region is CASRQADGYTF. The CDR3 nucleotides are TGCGCCAGCCGACAGGCGGATGGCTACACCTTC. The chain combines TRBV5-1 with TRBJ1-2; D may be TRBD1 (6 bases). Trimming removed 7 bases at V and 6 bases at J, with 10 bases between. The CDR3 totals 11 residues. Germline CDR1 and CDR2: SGHRS and YFSETQ.

The J gene is TRBJ1-3, the V gene TRBV7-9, with unresolved D. Germline values: CDR1 SEHNR, CDR2 FQNEAQ (reference sequence). V was pared by 5 bases and J by 11 bases, with 25 bases between. CDR3 length equals 16 residues. CDR3 amino acids: CASSDSHRTGGDAIYF. CDR3 nucleotide sequence: TGTGCCAGCAGCGACTCGCATCGAACCGGTGGGGATGCCATATATTTT. Variable domain in full (rest from reference TRBV7-9 and TRBJ1-3): DTGVSQNPRHKITKRGQNVTFRCDPISEHNRLYWYRQTLGQGPEFLTYFQNEAQLEKSRLLSDRFSAERPKGSFSTLEIQRTEQGDSAMYLCASSDSHRTGGDAIYFGEGSWLTVV.

This clonotype was seen a few times. The chain links TRBV19 to TRBJ1-1; D remains unclear. V dropped 6 bases and J dropped 6 bases, with 11 bases sitting between them. CDR1 and CDR2 from the germline V gene are LNHDA and SQIVND (reference sequence). There are 12 residues in the CDR3. DNA of the CDR3: TGTGCCAGTAGCCCCTTGGCGGCTGAAGCTTTCTTT. Translated, it gives CASSPLAAEAFF.

V is TRBV29-1 and J is TRBJ2-1, with D possibly being TRBD2 (5 bases). Trimming took off 6 bases at V and 5 bases at J, with 17 bases between the two ends. From germline, CDR1 is SQVTM and CDR2 ANQGSEA. The CDR3 runs 14 residues. The chain's CDR3 is CSVPGFVEDNEQFF. The DNA of the CDR3 is TGCAGCGTGCCGGGGTTCGTCGAGGACAATGAGCAGTTCTTC.